The text below deals with one T cell receptor beta chain. This specimen belongs to a study of blood T cells in healthy people across ages. Isolated per sample were at least 6 million PBMCs. Germline CDR1 reads SEHNR; CDR2 reads FQNEAQ (reference sequence). V dropped 6 bases and J dropped 0 bases, with 12 bases sitting between them. The CDR3 runs to 15 residues. The use of a sample-barcoded 5' primer and a J-beta primer mix characterized a second PCR of 7 to 11 cycles. A tag from a template-switch adaptor with 12 random nucleotides marked each cDNA molecule. TCRdb processed the 5' RACE reads anew with MiXCR; each CDR3 protein has one entry. This table holds 1.5 million to 2 million distinct CDR3 sequences, approximately 28% found once.

The sequence was collected from a woman aged 25-40 years in good health. This chain connects TRBV7-9 to TRBJ2-1; D ambiguous. Sequences were obtained from blood. CDR3 in amino acids: CASRLPVNSYNEQFF. DNA of the CDR3: TGTGCCAGCAGACTTCCAGTGAACTCCTACAATGAGCAGTTCTTC.